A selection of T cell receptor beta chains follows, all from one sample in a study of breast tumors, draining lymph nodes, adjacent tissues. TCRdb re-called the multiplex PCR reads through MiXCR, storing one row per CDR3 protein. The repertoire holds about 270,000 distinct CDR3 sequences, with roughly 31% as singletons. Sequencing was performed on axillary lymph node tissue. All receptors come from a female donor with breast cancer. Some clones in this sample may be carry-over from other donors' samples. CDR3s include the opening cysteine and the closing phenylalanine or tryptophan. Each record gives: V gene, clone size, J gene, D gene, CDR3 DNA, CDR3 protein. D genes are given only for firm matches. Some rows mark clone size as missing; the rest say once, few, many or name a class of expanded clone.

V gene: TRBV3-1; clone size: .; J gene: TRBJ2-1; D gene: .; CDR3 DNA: TGTGCCAGCAGCCAAGCTAATAGGAATGAGCAGTTCTTC; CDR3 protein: CASSQANRNEQFF
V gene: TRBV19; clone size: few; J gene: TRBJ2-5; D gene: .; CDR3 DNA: TGTGCCAGTAGTATTGGGGGGGCGCGGGGGCAAGAGACCCAGTACTTC; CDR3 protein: CASSIGGARGQETQYF
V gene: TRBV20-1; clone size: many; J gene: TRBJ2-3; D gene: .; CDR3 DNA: TGCAGTGCTACGACAGGACAACTCTTCACAGATACGCAGTATTTT; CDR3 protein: CSATTGQLFTDTQYF
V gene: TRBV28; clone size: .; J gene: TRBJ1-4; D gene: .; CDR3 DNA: TGTGCCAGCAGTTCCCAGGGGTCACATGAAAAACTGTTTTTT; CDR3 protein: CASSSQGSHEKLFF
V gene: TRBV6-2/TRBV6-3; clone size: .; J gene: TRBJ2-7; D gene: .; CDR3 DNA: TGTGCCAGCGGGAGGATGGTCGAGCAGTACTTC; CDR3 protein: CASGRMVEQYF
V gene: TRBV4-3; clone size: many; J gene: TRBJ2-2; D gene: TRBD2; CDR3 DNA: TGCGCCAGCAGCCAAGCGGCCAGCGGGAGGACCACCGGGGAGCTGTTTTTT; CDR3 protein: CASSQAASGRTTGELFF
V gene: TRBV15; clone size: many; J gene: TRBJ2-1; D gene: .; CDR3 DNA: TGTGCCACTCAGAGCGAGGCGGCCTACAATGAGCAGTTCTTC; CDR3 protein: CATQSEAAYNEQFF
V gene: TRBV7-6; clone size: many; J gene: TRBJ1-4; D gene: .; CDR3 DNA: TGTGCCAGCAGCTTAGAGAGTGCACCTAATGAAAAACTGTTTTTT; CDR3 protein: CASSLESAPNEKLFF
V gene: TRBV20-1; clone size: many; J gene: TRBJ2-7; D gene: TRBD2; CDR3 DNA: TGCAGTGCTATTCCCGGGGGGTTCAACTCCTACGAGCAGTACTTC; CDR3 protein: CSAIPGGFNSYEQYF
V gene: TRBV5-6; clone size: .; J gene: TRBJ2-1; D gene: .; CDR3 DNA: TGTGCCAGCGGCTTGGTGGAGGGGAATGAGCAGTTCTTC; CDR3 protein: CASGLVEGNEQFF
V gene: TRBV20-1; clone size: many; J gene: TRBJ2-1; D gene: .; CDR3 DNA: TGCAGTGCTAACCCGGGCGGTTACAATGAGCAGTTCTTC; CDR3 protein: CSANPGGYNEQFF
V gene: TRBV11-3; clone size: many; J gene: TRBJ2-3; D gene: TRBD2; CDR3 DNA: TGTGCCAGCAGCTTAGTTGCGGGAGTTTCGGTGGATACGCAGTATTTT; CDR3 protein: CASSLVAGVSVDTQYF
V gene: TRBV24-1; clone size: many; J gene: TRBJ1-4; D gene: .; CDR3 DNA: TGTGCCACCAGTGAGGGGGCGAGGACTAATGAAAAACTGTTTTTT; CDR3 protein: CATSEGARTNEKLFF
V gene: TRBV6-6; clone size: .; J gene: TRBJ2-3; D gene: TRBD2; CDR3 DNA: TGTGCCAGTTCCCGATCTAGCGGGTTACTCACAGATACGCAGTATTTT; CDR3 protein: CASSRSSGLLTDTQYF
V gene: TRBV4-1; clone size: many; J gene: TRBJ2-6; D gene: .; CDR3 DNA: TGCGCCAGCAGCCAACCGACGGGGCACAGCGTAGTCTCTGGGGCCAACGTCCTGACTTTC; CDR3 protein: CASSQPTGHSVVSGANVLTF
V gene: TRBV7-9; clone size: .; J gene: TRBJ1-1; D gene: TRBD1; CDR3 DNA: TGTGCCAGCAGCTATACGGGACAGGGGCCTGAAGCTTTCTTT; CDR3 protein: CASSYTGQGPEAFF
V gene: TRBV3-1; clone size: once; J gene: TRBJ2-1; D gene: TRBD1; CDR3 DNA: TGTGCCAGCGCAGAATCTGGGACAGGATATGAGCAGTTCTTC; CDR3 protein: CASAESGTGYEQFF
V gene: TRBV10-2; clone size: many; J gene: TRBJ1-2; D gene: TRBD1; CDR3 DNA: TGCGCCAGCAGTGATTCGACAGGGGCGGTTATTGGCTACACCTTC; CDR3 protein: CASSDSTGAVIGYTF
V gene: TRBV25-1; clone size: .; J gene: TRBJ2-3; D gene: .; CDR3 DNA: TGTGCTACACCCCTTAGGGGCACAGATACGCAGTATTTT; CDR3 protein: CATPLRGTDTQYF
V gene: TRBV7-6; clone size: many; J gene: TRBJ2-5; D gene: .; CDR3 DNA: TGTGCCAGCAGCTTAAGCATAGGGCACGCTGGGGAGACCCAGTACTTC; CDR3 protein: CASSLSIGHAGETQYF
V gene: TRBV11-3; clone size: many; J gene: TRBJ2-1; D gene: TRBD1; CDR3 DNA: TGTGCCAGCAGTACCGGGACAGGGGTGCAGTTCTTC; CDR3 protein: CASSTGTGVQFF
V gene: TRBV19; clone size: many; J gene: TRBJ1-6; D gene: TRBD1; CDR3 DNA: TGTGCCAGTAGTACGACAGGGAATTCACCCCTCCACTTT; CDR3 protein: CASSTTGNSPLHF
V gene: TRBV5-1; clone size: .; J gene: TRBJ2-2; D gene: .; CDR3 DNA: TGCGCCAGCAGCTTGGTCCGAGACGCGAACACCGGGGAGCTGTCTTGG; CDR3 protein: CASSLVRDANTGELSW
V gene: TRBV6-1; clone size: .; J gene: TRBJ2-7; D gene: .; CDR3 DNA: TGTGCCAGCAGTGAATCAGGGAGGAACGAGCAGTACTTC; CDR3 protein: CASSESGRNEQYF
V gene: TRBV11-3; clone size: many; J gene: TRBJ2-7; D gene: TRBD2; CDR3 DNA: TGTGCCAGCAGCTTAGCGGGGGGGGTACTTTCTCCCTACGAGCAGTACTTC; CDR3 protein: CASSLAGGVLSPYEQYF
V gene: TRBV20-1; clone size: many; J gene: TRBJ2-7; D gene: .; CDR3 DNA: TGCAGTGCTAGAGTTTCAGTTTATCGCGAGCAGTACTTC; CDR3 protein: CSARVSVYREQYF
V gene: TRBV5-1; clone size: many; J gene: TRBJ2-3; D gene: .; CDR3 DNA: TGCGCCAGCAGCCTGATGGGGAGGAGCACAGATACGCAGTATTTT; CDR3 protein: CASSLMGRSTDTQYF
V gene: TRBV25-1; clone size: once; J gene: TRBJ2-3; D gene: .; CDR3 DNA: TGTGCCAGCATAGGGCGGTTTGGCACAGATACGCAGTATTTT; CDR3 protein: CASIGRFGTDTQYF
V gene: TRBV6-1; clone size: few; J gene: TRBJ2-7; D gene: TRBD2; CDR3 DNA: TGTGCCAGCAGCGATCGCCGGGACTACTCCTACGAGCAGTACTTC; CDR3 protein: CASSDRRDYSYEQYF
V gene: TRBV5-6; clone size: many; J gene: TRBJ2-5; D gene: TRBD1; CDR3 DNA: TGTGCCAGCAGCTTGGGGGACAGGGGTAGAGAGACCCAGTACTTC; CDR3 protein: CASSLGDRGRETQYF
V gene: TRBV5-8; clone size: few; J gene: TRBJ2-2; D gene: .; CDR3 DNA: TGTGCCAGCAGCCTGCAGCAGGCAGTCACCGGGGAGCTGTTTTTT; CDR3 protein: CASSLQQAVTGELFF